This TCR beta chain appears in the sequencing data of a study of T cell changes during pregnancy in multiple sclerosis. Some clones are missing from TCRdb's copy, which holds only in-frame ones; the method was immunoSEQ multiplex PCR. The sample has over 12,000 clones, approximately 83% seen once. Looked up from germline, CDR1 is MGHDK and CDR2 is SYGVNS. This CDR3 has 14 residues. The J segment lost 3 bases and the V segment lost 3 bases, leaving 0 bases of the junction unmatched. J is TRBJ2-2 and V is TRBV25-1; 8 bases align to TRBD1. Here the sequenced sample was CD8+ T cells from peripheral blood mononuclear cells, taken in the first trimester of pregnancy. This clonotype was sampled from a female donor with multiple sclerosis, enrolled in a pregnancy study. The DNA of the CDR3 is TGTGCCAGCAGTGAGGACAGGGACACCGGGGAGCTGTTTTTT. Encoded protein: CASSEDRDTGELFF.